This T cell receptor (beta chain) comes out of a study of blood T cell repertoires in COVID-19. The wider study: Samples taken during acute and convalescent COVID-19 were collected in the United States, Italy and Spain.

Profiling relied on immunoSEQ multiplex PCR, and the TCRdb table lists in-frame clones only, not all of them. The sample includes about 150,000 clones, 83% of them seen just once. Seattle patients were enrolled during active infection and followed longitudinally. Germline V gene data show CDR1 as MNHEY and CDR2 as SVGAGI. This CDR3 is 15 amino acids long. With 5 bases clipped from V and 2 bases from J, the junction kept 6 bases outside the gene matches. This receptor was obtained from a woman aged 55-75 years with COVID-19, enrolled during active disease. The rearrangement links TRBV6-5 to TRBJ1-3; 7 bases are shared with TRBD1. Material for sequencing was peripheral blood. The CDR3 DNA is TGTGCCAGCAGTCCAGGGACAGTAGCTGGAAACACCATATATTTT. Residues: CASSPGTVAGNTIYF.